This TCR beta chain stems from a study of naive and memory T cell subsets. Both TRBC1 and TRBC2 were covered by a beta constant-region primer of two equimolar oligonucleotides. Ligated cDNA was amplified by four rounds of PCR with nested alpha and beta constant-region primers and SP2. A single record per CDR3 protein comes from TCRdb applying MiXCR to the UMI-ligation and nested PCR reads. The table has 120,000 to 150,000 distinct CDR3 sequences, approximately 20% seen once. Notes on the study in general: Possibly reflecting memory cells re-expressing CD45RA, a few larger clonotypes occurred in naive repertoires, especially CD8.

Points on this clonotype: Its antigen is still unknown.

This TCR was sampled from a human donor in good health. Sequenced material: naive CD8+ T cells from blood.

CDR3: CASRPTGGGTEAFF. The CDR3 nucleotides are TGTGCCAGCAGACCGACAGGGGGTGGGACTGAAGCTTTCTTT. The V and J genes are TRBV25-1 and TRBJ1-1, with 9 bases aligning to TRBD1. CDR1 and CDR2 (germline): MGHDK, SYGVNS. Trimming took 6 bases from V and 5 from J; bases not matched to a gene: 7. This CDR3 comprises 14 residues.